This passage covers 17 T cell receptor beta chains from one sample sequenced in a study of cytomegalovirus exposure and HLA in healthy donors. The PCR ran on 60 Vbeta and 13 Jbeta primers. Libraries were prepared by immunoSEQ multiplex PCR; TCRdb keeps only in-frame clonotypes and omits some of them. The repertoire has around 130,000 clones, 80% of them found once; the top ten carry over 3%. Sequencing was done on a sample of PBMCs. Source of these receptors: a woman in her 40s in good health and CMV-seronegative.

The CDR3 DNA is TGCGCCAGCAGCCAATGGCTGGCAGGGGGCAATGAGCAGTTCTTC. The encoded protein is CASSQWLAGGNEQFF. J is TRBJ2-1 and V is TRBV4-3; 7 bases agree with TRBD1. Germline V gene data show CDR1 as LGHNA and CDR2 as YSLEER. J lost 6 bases, V lost 2 bases, and 7 bases had no gene match. The CDR3 is 15 residues long.

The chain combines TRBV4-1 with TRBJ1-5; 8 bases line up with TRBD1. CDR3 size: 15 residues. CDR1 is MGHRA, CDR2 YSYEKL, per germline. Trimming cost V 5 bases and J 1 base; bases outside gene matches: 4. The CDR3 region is CASSYRQGSNQPQHF. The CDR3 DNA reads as TGCGCCAGCAGCTACCGACAGGGGAGCAATCAGCCCCAGCATTTT.

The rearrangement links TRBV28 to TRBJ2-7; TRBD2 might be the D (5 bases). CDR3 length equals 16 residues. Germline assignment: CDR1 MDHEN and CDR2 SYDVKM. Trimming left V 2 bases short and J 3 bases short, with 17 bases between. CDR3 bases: TGTGCCAGCAGTTTAGGTGTGGCTAAACTAGGCTACGAGCAGTACTTC. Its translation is CASSLGVAKLGYEQYF.

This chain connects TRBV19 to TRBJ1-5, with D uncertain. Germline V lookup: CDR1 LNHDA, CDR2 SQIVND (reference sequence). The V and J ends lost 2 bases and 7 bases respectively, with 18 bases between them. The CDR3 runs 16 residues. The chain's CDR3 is CASSIPPQAGGQPQHF. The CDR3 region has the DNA TGTGCCAGTAGTATACCCCCGCAGGCCGGCGGGCAGCCCCAGCATTTT.

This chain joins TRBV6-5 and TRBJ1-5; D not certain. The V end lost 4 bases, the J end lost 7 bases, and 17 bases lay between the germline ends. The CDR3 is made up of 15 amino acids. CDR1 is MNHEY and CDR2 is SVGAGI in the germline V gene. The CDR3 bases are TGTGCCAGCAGTTCTCGCGCGGGCGCGGGCCAGCCCCAGCATTTT. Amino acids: CASSSRAGAGQPQHF.

The CDR3 DNA reads TGTGCCAGCAGCGGGCCCGGGACTAGCGGGAGTAAGGCGGAGACCCAGTACTTC. Encoded protein: CASSGPGTSGSKAETQYF. The chain links TRBV2 to TRBJ2-5; 14 nucleotides agree with TRBD2. The CDR3 is made up of 18 amino acids. With 6 bases clipped from V and 5 bases from J, the junction kept 14 bases outside the gene matches. Germline values: CDR1 SNHLY, CDR2 FYNNEI.

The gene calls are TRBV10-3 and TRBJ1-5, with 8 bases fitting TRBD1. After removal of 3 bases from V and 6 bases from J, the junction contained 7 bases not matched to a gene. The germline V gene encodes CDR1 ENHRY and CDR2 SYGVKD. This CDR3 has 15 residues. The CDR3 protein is CAISDPGQGGQPQHF. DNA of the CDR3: TGTGCCATCAGTGATCCCGGACAGGGCGGTCAGCCCCAGCATTTT.

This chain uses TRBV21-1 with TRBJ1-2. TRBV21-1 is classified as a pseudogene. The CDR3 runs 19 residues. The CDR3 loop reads CASSKAYSVGSIVLYGYTF. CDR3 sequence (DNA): TGTGCCAGCAGCAAAGCCTACTCCGTCGGTTCGATAGTGCTCTATGGCTACACCTTC.

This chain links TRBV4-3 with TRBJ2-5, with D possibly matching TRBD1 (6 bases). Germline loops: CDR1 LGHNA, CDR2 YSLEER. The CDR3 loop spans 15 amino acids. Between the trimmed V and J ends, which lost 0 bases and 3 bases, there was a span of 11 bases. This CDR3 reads CASSQDLDSEETQYF. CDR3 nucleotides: TGCGCCAGCAGCCAAGATCTGGACAGCGAAGAGACCCAGTACTTC.

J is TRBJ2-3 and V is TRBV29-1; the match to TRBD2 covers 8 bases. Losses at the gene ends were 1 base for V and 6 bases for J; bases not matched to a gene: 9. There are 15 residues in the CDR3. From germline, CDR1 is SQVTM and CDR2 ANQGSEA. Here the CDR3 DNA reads TGCAGCGTTGAAGGGACTAGCCCTGGCGGGGATACGCAGTATTTT. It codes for CSVEGTSPGGDTQYF.

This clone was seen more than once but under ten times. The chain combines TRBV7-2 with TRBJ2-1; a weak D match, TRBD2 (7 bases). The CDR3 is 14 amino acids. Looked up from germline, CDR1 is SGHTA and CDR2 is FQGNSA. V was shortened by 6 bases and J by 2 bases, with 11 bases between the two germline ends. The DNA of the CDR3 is TGTGCCAGCAGTTGGGGGGGCACCTACAATGAGCAGTTCTTC. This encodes CASSWGGTYNEQFF.

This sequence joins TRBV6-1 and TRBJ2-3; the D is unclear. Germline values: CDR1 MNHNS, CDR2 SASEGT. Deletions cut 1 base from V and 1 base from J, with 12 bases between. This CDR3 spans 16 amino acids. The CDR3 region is CASSEGRRRGTDTQYF. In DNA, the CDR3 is TGTGCCAGCAGTGAAGGTCGGCGGAGAGGCACAGATACGCAGTATTTT.

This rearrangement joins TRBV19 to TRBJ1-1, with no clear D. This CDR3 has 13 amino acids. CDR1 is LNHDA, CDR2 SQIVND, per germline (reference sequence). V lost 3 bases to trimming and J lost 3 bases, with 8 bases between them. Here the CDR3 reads CASSILGHTEAFF. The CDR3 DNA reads TGTGCCAGTAGTATCCTCGGTCACACTGAAGCTTTCTTT.

This CDR3 is CATRQEENQPQHF. CDR3 DNA sequence: TGTGCCACCAGACAGGAAGAAAATCAGCCCCAGCATTTT. The rearrangement joins TRBV10-3 to TRBJ1-5; tentative D call: TRBD1 (6 bases). V shed 10 bases and J shed 4 bases, with 14 bases lying between them. Germline V gene sequence: CDR1 ENHRY, CDR2 SYGVKD. CDR3 length: 13 residues.

The CDR3 is CASSLGRGSGNTIYF. DNA for the CDR3: TGTGCCAGCAGCTTAGGCAGGGGCTCTGGAAACACCATATATTTT. The chain joins TRBV7-2 to TRBJ1-3, with a possible D match to TRBD1 (6 bases). CDR1 is SGHTA, CDR2 FQGNSA, per germline. The CDR3 is 15 amino acids. V lost 1 base, J lost 0 bases, and 7 bases lay in between. The complete variable domain, with remaining parts taken from reference TRBV7-2 and TRBJ1-3, reads GAGVSQSPSNKVTEKGKDVELRCDPISGHTALYWYRQSLGQGLEFLIYFQGNSAPDKSGLPSDRFSAERTGGSVSTLTIQRTQQEDSAVYLCASSLGRGSGNTIYFGEGSWLTVV.

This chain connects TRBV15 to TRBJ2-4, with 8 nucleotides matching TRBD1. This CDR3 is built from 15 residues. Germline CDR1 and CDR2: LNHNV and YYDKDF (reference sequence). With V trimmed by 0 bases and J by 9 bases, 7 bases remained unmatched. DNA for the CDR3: TGTGCCACCAGCAGAGAACTACAGGGGGGTTCCATTCAGTACTTC. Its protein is CATSRELQGGSIQYF.

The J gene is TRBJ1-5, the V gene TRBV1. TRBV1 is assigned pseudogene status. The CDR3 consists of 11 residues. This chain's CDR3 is CTSSRDQPQHF. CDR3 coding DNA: TGCACCAGCAGCAGAGATCAGCCCCAGCATTTT.